This T cell receptor (beta chain) was recovered during a study of blood T cell repertoires in COVID-19. The wider study: The study drew acute and convalescent COVID-19 samples from the United States, Italy and Spain. PBMCs, B-cell-depleted T cells, or T cells were the source of the cDNA or gDNA that made up the material.

This CDR3 comprises 15 residues. V shed 0 bases, J shed 7 bases, and the junction held 9 bases outside the gene matches. Germline-derived CDR1 and CDR2 are SGDLS and YYNGEE. The table came from immunoSEQ multiplex PCR; TCRdb's copy has only in-frame clones and leaves some out. Of approximately 150,000 clones in the sample, more than 85% were seen once. Everyone who took part was about 18 to 89 years old, and they came from roughly 25 US areas. This chain uses TRBV9 with TRBJ2-7; 8 bases match TRBD2. This clonotype was sampled from a human donor with acute COVID-19. The donor label of this sample is uncertain. The sequencing input was PBMCs or T cells enriched from blood (not recorded which). The CDR3 reads CASSVVAGGSGEQYF. The DNA for the CDR3 is TGTGCCAGCAGCGTAGTGGCGGGGGGATCGGGGGAGCAGTACTTC.